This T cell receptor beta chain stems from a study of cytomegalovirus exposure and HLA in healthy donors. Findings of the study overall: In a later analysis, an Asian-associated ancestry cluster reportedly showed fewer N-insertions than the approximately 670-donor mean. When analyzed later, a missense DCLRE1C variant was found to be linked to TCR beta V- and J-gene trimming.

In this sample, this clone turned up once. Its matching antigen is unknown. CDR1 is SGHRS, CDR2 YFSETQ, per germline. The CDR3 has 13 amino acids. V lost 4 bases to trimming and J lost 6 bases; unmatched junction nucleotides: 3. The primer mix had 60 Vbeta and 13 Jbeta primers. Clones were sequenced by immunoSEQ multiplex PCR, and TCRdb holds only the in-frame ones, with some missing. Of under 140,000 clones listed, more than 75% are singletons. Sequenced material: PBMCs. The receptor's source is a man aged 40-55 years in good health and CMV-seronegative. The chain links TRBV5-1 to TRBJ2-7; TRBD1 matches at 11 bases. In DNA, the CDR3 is TGCGCCAGCAGCGCGGACAGGGGGCGCGAGCAGTACTTC. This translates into CASSADRGREQYF.